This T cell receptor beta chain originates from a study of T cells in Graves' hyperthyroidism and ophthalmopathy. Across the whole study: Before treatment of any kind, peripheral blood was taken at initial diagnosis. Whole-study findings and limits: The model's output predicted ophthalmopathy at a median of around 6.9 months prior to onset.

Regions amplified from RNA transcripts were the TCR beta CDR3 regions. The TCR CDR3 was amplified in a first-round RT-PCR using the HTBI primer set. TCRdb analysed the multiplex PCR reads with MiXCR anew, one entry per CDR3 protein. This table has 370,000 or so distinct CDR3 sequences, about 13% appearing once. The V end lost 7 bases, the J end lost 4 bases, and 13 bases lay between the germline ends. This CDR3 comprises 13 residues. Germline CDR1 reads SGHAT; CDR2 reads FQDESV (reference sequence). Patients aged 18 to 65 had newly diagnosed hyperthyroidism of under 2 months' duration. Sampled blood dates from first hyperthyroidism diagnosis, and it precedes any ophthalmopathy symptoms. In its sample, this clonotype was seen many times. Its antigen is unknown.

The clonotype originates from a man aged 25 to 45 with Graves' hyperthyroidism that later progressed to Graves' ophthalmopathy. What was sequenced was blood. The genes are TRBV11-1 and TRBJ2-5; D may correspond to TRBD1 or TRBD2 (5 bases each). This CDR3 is CASTLGAGETQYF. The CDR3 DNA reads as TGTGCCAGCACCCTCGGGGCGGGAGAGACCCAGTACTTC. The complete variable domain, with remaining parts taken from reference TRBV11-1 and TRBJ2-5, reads EAEVAQSPRYKITEKSQAVAFWCDPISGHATLYWYRQILGQGPELLVQFQDESVVDDSQLPKDRFSAERLKGVDSTLKIQPAELGDSAMYLCASTLGAGETQYFGPGTRLLVL.